This T cell receptor (beta chain) was sequenced for a study of human T cells and chemical hapten exposure. Study details: Sensitization was performed using 2% DPC on a 2 cm by 2 cm upper inner arm skin site. DPC at 0.01% went onto the upper back in patch tests, read at 6 days. Regarding the study as a whole: Unchanged with DPC sensitization were TCRs above 1 in 1000 frequency.

Noted time point: patch test 1, 2 weeks after DPC sensitization. As to treatment: therapeutic diphenylcyclopropenone sensitization with weekly scalp DPC. Within the library, unique molecular identifiers were attached to each individual cDNA molecule. TCRdb analysed the RACE reads with MiXCR anew, one entry per CDR3 protein. Here the sample spans around 190,000 distinct CDR3 sequences, approximately 20% being singletons. Trimming stripped 6 bases from V and 3 bases from J, with 12 bases between. Germline V gene sequence: CDR1 MNHEY, CDR2 SVGAGI. The length of the CDR3 is 14 residues. Comments on this clonotype: Its antigen remains unidentified.

The chain joins TRBV6-5 to TRBJ2-1, with D possibly being TRBD2 (6 bases). The receptor was isolated from a woman in her forties or fifties with alopecia areata. Some clones in this sample may be carry-over from other donors' samples. The sequencing used whole blood, collected in connection with sensitization to the hapten diphenylcyclopropenone (DPC). This CDR3 is CASSGSPNYNEQFF. CDR3 in DNA: TGTGCCAGCAGCGGGAGCCCAAACTACAATGAGCAGTTCTTC.